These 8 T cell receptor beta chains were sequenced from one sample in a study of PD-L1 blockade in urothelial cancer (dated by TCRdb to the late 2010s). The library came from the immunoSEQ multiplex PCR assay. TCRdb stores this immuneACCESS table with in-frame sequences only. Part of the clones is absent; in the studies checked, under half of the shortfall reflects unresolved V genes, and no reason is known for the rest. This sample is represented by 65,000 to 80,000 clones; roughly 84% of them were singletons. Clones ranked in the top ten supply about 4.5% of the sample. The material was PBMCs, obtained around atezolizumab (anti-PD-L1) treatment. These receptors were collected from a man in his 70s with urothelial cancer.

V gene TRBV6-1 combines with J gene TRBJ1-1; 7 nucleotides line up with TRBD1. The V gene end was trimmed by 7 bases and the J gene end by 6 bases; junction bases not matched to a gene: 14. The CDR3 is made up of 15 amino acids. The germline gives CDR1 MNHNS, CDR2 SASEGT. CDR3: CASTPRRGGRPEAFF. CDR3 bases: TGTGCCAGCACCCCCCGGAGAGGGGGCAGACCTGAAGCTTTCTTT.

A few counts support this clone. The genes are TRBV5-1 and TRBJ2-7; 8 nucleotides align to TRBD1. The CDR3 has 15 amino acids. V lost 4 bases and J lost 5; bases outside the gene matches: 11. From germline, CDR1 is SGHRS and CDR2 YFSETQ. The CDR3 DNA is TGCGCCAGCAGCCCAGGACAGGGTTTGGGGCACGAGCAGTACTTC. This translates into CASSPGQGLGHEQYF.

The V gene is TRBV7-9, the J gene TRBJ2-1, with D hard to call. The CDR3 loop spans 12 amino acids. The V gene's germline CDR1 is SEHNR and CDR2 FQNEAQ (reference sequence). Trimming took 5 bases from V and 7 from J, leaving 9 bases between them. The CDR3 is CASSQVSNEQFF. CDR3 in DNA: TGTGCCAGCAGCCAAGTGAGTAATGAGCAGTTCTTC.

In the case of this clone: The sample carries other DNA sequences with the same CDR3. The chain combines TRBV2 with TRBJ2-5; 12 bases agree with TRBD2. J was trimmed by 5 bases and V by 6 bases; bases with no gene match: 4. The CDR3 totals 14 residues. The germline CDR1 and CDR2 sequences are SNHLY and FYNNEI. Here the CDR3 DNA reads TGTGCCAGCAGAGGGACTAGCGGGCAGGAGACCCAGTACTTC. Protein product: CASRGTSGQETQYF.

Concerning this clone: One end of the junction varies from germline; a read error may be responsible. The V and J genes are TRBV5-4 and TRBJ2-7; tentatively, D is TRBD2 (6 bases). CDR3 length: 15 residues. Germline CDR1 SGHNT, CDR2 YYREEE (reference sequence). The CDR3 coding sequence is TGTGCCAGCAGCGGTCCGGGACTGGGAGTCTACGAGGAGTACTTC. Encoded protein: CASSGPGLGVYEEYF.

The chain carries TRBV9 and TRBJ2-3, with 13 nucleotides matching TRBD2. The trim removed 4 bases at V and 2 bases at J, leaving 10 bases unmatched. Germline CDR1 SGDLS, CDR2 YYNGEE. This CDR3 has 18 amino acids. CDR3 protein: CASSTGTSGNTYTDTQYF. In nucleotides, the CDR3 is TGTGCCAGCAGCACAGGGACTAGCGGGAACACCTACACAGATACGCAGTATTTT.

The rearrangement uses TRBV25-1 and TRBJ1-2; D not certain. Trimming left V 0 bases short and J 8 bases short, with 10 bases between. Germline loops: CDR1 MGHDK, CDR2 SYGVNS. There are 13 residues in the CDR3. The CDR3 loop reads CASSEYLGVGYTF. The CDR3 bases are TGTGCCAGCAGTGAATATCTCGGAGTCGGCTACACCTTC.

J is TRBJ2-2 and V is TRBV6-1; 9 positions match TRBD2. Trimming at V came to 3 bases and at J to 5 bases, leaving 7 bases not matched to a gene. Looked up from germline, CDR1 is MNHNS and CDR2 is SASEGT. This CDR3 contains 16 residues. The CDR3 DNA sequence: TGTGCCAGCAGTGACAATAGCGGGAGACGGACCGGGGAGCTGTTTTTT. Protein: CASSDNSGRRTGELFF.